This TCR beta chain was recovered during a study of blood T cells in healthy people across ages. Alongside a J-beta primer mix, a sample-barcoded 5' primer served in a second PCR lasting about 7 to 12 cycles. One entry per CDR3 protein results from TCRdb running MiXCR on the 5' RACE reads. The repertoire holds 1,500,000 or so distinct CDR3 sequences, with 35% to 45% as singletons. The TCR originated in a young woman in good health. The material sequenced was blood.

CDR3 sequence (DNA): TGTGCCAGCAGCGTTCGACTAGCGGGAGGGCGCAATGAGCAGTTCTTC. As protein: CASSVRLAGGRNEQFF. This chain joins TRBV9 and TRBJ2-1; TRBD2 matches 14 bases. V was pared by 2 bases and J by 6 bases, with 4 bases of the junction left unmatched. The CDR3 loop spans 16 amino acids. Germline V gene data show CDR1 as SGDLS and CDR2 as YYNGEE.